This TCR beta chain was identified during a study of human T cells and chemical hapten exposure. Turning to the study itself: Diagnoses of alopecia areata, totalis or universalis occurred in mostly female patients.

This clonotype has ten or more counts. What it binds is not known. Germline CDR1 MGHDK, CDR2 SYGVNS. V was cut by 6 bases and J by 8 bases, with 19 bases left in between. This CDR3 contains 15 residues. Sample time point: patch test 2, 6 weeks after DPC sensitization. Treatment of the sample: therapeutic diphenylcyclopropenone sensitization with weekly scalp DPC. Alopecia patients between 18 and 70 years old and suitable for DPC were used as donors. Study-wide findings and caveats: The study found that DPC sensitization did not change TCRs above 1 in 1000 frequency.

During construction of the library, unique molecular identifiers were attached to individual cDNA molecules for quantitative, reproducible TCR counting. TCRdb re-derived calls from the RACE reads in MiXCR, one entry per CDR3 protein. This repertoire shows hundreds of thousands of distinct CDR3 sequences, just under 6.5% found once; its top ten account for about 5%. This chain connects TRBV25-1 to TRBJ1-4, with a weak D call TRBD1 (6 bases). The TCR originated in a woman aged 18-30 years with alopecia areata. Some clones in this sample may be carry-over from other donors' samples. Sequencing was performed on whole blood, taken in connection with sensitization to the hapten diphenylcyclopropenone (DPC). The CDR3, as DNA: TGTGCCAGCAGCCCCGGGGGGCAGAACAGGGAAAAACTGTTTTTT. Translated: CASSPGGQNREKLFF.